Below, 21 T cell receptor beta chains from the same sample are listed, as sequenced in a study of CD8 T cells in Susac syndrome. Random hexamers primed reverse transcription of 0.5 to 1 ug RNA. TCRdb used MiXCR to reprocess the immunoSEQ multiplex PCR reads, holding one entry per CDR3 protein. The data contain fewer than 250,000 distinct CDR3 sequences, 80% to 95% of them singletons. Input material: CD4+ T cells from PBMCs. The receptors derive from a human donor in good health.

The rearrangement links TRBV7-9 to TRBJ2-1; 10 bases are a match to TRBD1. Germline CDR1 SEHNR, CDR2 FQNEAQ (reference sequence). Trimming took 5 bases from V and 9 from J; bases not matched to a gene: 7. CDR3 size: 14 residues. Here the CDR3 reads CASSLRTGGIEQFF. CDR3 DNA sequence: TGTGCCAGCAGCCTCAGGACAGGGGGAATTGAGCAGTTCTTC.

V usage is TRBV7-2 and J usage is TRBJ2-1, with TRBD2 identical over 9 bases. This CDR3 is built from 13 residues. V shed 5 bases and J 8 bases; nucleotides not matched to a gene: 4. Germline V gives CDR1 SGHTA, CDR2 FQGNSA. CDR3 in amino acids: CASSPQRGDEQFF. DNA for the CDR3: TGTGCCAGCAGCCCACAGCGGGGGGATGAGCAGTTCTTC.

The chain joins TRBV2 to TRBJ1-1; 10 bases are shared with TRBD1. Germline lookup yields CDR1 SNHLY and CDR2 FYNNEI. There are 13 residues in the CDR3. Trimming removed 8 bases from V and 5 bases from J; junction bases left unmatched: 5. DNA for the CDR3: TGTGCCAGCGGGGGACAGGGGAATACTGAAGCTTTCTTT. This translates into CASGGQGNTEAFF.

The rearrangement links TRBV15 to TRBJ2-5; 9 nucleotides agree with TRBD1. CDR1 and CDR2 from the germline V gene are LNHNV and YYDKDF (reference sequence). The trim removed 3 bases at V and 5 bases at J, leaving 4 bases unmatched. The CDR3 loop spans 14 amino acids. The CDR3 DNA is TGTGCCACCAGCAGCGACGGACAGGGGGAGACCCAGTACTTC. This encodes CATSSDGQGETQYF.

CDR3 DNA sequence: TGTGCCAGCAGCGAGGACAGGGGGCTGAGTCCTGAAGCTTTCTTT. Protein: CASSEDRGLSPEAFF. J is TRBJ1-1 and V is TRBV9, with TRBD1 matching over 11 bases. The CDR3 contains 15 residues. The germline V gene encodes CDR1 SGDLS and CDR2 YYNGEE. V was pared by 3 bases and J by 6 bases, with 7 bases of the junction left unmatched.

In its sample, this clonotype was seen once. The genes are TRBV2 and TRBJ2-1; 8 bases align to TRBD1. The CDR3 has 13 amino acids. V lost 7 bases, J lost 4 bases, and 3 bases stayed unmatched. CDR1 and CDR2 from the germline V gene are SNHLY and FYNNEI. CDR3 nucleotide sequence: TGTGCCAGCAAGTGGACAGGGTACAATGAGCAGTTCTTC. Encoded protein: CASKWTGYNEQFF.

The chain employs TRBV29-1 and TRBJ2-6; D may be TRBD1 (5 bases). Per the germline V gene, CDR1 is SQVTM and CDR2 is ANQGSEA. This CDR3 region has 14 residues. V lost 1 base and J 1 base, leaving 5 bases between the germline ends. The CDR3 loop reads CSVEAGSGANVLTF. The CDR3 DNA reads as TGCAGCGTTGAAGCAGGGTCTGGGGCCAACGTCCTGACTTTC.

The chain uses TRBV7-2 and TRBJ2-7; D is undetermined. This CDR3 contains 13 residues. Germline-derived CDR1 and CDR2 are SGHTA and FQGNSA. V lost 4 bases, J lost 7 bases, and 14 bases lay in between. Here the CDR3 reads CASSSRASGEQYF. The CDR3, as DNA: TGTGCCAGCAGCTCCCGGGCCTCCGGGGAGCAGTACTTC.

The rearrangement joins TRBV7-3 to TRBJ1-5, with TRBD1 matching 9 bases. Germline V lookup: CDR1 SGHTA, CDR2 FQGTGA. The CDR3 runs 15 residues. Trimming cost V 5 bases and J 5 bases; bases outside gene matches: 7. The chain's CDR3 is CASSLWTGDDQPQHF. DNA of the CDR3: TGTGCCAGCAGCCTGTGGACAGGGGACGATCAGCCCCAGCATTTT.

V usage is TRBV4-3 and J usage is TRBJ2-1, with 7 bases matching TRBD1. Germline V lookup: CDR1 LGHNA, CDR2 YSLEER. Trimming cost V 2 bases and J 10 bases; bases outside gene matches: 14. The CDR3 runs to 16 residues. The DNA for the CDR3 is TGCGCCAGCAGCCAATCCACAGGGGTTGGGGGTCGAGAGCAGTTCTTC. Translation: CASSQSTGVGGREQFF.

CDR3 nucleotides: TGCAGCGTCAATCCGGCGCGCACTGAAGCTTTCTTT. It is translated as CSVNPARTEAFF. This chain uses TRBV29-1 with TRBJ1-1; D uncertain. V lost 6 bases and J lost 4, with 12 bases in between. This CDR3 has 12 residues. Germline V gene lookup returns CDR1 SQVTM and CDR2 ANQGSEA.

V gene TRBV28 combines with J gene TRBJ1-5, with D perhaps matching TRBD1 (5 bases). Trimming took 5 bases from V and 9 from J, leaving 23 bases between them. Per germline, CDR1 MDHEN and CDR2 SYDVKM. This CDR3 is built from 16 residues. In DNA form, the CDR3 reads TGTGCCAGCAGTCCCCGAATGGGACCCAGCACGGGGCCCCAGCATTTT. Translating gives CASSPRMGPSTGPQHF.

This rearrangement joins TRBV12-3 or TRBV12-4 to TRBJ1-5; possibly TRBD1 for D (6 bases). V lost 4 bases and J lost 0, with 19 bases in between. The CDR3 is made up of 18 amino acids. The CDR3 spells CASSSALGGGLSNQPQHF. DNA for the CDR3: TGTGCCAGCAGTTCCGCCTTAGGGGGGGGGCTTAGCAATCAGCCCCAGCATTTT.

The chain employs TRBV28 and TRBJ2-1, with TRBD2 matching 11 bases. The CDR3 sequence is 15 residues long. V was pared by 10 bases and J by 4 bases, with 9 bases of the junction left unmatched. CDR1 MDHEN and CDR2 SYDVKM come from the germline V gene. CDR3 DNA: TGTGCCACCCAGCTAGCGGGGGGACCGTACAATGAGCAGTTCTTC. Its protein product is CATQLAGGPYNEQFF.

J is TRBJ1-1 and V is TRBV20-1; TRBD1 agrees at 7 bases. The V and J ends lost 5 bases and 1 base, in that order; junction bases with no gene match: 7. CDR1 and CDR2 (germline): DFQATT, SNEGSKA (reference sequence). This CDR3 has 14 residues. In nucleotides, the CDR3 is TGCAGTGCTTTGTCCGGGACAGCGAACACTGAAGCTTTCTTT. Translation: CSALSGTANTEAFF.

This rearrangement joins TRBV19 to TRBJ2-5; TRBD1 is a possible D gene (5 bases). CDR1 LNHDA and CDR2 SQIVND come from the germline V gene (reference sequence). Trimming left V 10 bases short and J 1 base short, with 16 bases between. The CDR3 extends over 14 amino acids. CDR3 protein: CATTKTATQETQYF. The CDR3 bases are TGTGCCACGACCAAGACAGCTACCCAAGAGACCCAGTACTTC. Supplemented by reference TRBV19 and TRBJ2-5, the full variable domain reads DGGITQSPKYLFRKEGQNVTLSCEQNLNHDAMYWYRQDPGQGLRLIYYSQIVNDFQKGDIAEGYSVSREKKESFPLTVTSAQKNPTAFYLCATTKTATQETQYFGPGTRLLVL.

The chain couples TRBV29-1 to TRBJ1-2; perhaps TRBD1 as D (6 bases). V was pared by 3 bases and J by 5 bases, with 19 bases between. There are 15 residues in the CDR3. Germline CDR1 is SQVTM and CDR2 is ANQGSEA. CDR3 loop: CSVDNSQGFPYGYTF. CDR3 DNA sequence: TGCAGCGTTGACAACTCACAGGGCTTCCCTTATGGCTACACCTTC.

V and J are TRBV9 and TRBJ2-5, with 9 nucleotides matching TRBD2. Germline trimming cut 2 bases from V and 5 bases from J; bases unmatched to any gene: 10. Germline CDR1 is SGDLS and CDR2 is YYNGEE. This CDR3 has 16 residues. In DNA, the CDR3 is TGTGCCAGCAGCGTTATAGCGGGGGCAATAGGGGAGACCCAGTACTTC. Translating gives CASSVIAGAIGETQYF.

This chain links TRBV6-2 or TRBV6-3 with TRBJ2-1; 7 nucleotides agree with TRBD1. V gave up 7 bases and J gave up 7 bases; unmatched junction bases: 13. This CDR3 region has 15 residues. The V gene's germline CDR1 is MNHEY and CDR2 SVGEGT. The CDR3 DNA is TGTGCCAGCAAACCAGCTGGGACAGAGAAAAATGAGCAGTTCTTC. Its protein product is CASKPAGTEKNEQFF.

The CDR3 region has the DNA TGTGCCATCAGCCCGAATAGGAGGGAAAAACTGTTTTTT. It is translated as CAISPNRREKLFF. The chain has TRBV10-3 and TRBJ1-4; D remains unclear. Germline V gene data show CDR1 as ENHRY and CDR2 as SYGVKD. The V end lost 6 bases, the J end lost 8 bases, and 13 bases lay between the germline ends. This CDR3 region has 13 residues.

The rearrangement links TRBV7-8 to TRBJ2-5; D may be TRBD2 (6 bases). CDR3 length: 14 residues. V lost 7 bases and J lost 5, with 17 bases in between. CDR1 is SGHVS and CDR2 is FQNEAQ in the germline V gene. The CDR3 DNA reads TGTGCCAGCACCCAACCGGGGGAATGGGAGACCCAGTACTTC. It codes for CASTQPGEWETQYF. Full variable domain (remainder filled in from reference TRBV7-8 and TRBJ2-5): GAGVSQSPRYKVAKRGQDVALRCDPISGHVSLFWYQQALGQGPEFLTYFQNEAQLDKSGLPSDRFFAERPEGSVSTLKIQRTQQEDSAVYLCASTQPGEWETQYFGPGTRLLVL.